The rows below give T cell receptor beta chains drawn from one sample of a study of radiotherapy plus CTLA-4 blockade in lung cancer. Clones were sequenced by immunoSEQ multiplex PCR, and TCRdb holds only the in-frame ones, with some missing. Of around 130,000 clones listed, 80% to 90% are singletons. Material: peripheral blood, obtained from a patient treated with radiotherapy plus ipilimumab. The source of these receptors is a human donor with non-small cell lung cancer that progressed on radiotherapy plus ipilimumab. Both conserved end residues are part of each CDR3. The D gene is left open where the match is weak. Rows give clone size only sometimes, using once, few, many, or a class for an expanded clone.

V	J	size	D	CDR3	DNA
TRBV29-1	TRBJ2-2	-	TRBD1	CSVTRQGTGELFF	TGCAGCGTTACCCGACAGGGTACGGGGGAGCTGTTTTTT
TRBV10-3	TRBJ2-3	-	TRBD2	CAISDREGQVGQYF	TGTGCCATCAGTGACAGGGAGGGCCAAGTTGGGCAGTATTTT
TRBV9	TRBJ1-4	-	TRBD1	CASSRDRGRSEEKLFF	TGTGCCAGCAGCCGGGACAGGGGGCGGTCCGAGGAAAAACTGTTTTTT
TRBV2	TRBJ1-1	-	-	CASQGPEAFF	TGTGCCTCCCAGGGCCCTGAAGCTTTCTTT
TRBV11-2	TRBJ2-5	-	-	CASSLMIGAAQETQYF	TGTGCCAGCAGCTTAATGATAGGAGCAGCCCAAGAGACCCAGTACTTC
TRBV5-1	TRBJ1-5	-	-	CASSLGGLGNQPQHF	TGCGCCAGCAGCTTGGGAGGTTTGGGCAATCAGCCCCAGCATTTT
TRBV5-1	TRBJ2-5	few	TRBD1	CASSLDRVGETQYF	TGCGCCAGCAGCCTGGACAGGGTCGGTGAGACCCAGTACTTC
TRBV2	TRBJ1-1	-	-	CASEEILNTEAFF	TGTGCCAGCGAGGAGATTCTAAACACTGAAGCTTTCTTT
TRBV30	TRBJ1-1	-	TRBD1	CAWSAGTGVAEAFF	TGTGCCTGGAGTGCAGGGACAGGGGTGGCTGAAGCTTTCTTT
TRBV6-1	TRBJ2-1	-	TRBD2	CASTWREAYNEQFF	TGTGCTAGCACTTGGCGGGAGGCCTACAATGAGCAGTTCTTC
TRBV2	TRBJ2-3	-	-	CASSQATDTQYF	TGTGCCAGCTCTCAAGCAACAGATACGCAGTATTTT
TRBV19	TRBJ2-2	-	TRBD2	CASSARGVGELFF	TGTGCCAGTAGTGCCCGGGGGGTTGGGGAGCTGTTTTTT
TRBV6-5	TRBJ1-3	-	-	CASSGTSGNTIYF	TGTGCCAGCAGTGGGACTTCTGGAAACACCATATATTTT